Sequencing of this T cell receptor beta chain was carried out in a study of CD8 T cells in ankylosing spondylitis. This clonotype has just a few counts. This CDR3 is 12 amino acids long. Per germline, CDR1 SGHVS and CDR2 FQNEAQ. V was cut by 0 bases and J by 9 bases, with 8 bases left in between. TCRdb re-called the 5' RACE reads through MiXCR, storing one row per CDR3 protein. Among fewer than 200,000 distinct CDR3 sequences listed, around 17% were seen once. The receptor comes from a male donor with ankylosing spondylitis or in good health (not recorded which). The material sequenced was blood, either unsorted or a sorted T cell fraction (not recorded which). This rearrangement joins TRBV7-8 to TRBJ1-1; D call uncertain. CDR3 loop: CASSLAEGQAFF. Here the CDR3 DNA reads TGTGCCAGCAGCTTAGCGGAAGGGCAAGCTTTCTTT.